These 13 T cell receptor beta chains were sequenced from one sample in a study of blood T cell repertoires in COVID-19. Only in-frame clones appear in the TCRdb table, and some are missing; sequencing was by immunoSEQ multiplex PCR. The data show 200,000 to 250,000 clones, around 86% seen once. The sequenced sample consisted of peripheral blood. Receptors originate from a woman aged 70-85 years with COVID-19, enrolled during active disease.

The chain recombines TRBV19 with TRBJ1-6; 7 bases agree with TRBD1. The CDR3 is 17 amino acids. Germline V gene sequence: CDR1 LNHDA, CDR2 SQIVND (reference sequence). The V gene end was trimmed by 6 bases and the J gene end by 10 bases; junction bases not matched to a gene: 18. The CDR3: CASSNLAGTAIASPLHF. The CDR3 DNA follows: TGTGCCAGTAGCAACCTTGCCGGGACAGCAATTGCCTCACCCCTCCACTTT.

This chain links TRBV5-1 with TRBJ2-5; 7 bases line up with TRBD1. CDR3 size: 14 residues. CDR1 and CDR2 (germline): SGHRS, YFSETQ. V shed 3 bases and J 1 base; nucleotides not matched to a gene: 3. CDR3 bases: TGCGCCAGCAGCTCTTACAGGGGCCAAGAGACCCAGTACTTC. Its protein product is CASSSYRGQETQYF.

In its sample, this clone was seen once. The rearrangement links TRBV14 to TRBJ2-6; the D is unclear. The germline V gene encodes CDR1 SGHDN and CDR2 FVKESK. The length of the CDR3 is 14 residues. V lost 1 base and J lost 4, with 5 bases in between. Written as DNA, the CDR3 is TGTGCCAGCAGCCAAGGGAGCGGGGCCAACGTCCTGACTTTC. Translation: CASSQGSGANVLTF.

J is TRBJ1-3 and V is TRBV7-2, with TRBD1 matching over 10 bases. V trimming: 5 bases; J trimming: 3 bases; junction bases outside the gene matches: 7. CDR1 and CDR2 (germline): SGHTA, FQGNSA. This CDR3 comprises 16 residues. The CDR3 region has the DNA TGTGCCAGCAGCATCGACAGGGGGCTGAGTGGAAACACCATATATTTT. This encodes CASSIDRGLSGNTIYF.

This clone was seen more than once but under ten times. The genes are TRBV6-5 and TRBJ1-5, with 9 bases aligning to TRBD1. Germline loops: CDR1 MNHEY, CDR2 SVGAGI. V was clipped by 6 bases and J by 2 bases; unmatched bases: 5. CDR3 length: 15 amino acids. This CDR3 reads CASRGTGMGNQPQHF. The CDR3 DNA is TGTGCCAGCAGGGGGACAGGGATGGGCAATCAGCCCCAGCATTTT.

The V call is TRBV5-5, the J call TRBJ1-1, with 7 bases lining up with TRBD1. Trimming at V came to 3 bases and at J to 0 bases, leaving 11 bases not matched to a gene. This CDR3 is built from 17 residues. The germline gives CDR1 SGHKS, CDR2 YYEKEE (reference sequence). The CDR3: CASSSQSWDRLNTEAFF. The CDR3 DNA sequence: TGTGCCAGCAGCTCCCAATCCTGGGACAGACTGAACACTGAAGCTTTCTTT. Combining the CDR3 with reference TRBV5-5 and TRBJ1-1 gives the whole variable domain DAGVTQSPTHLIKTRGQQVTLRCSPISGHKSVSWYQQVLGQGPQFIFQYYEKEERGRGNFPDRFSARQFPNYSSELNVNALLLGDSALYLCASSSQSWDRLNTEAFFGQGTRLTVV.

The V call is TRBV18, the J call TRBJ1-3; D possibly corresponds to TRBD1 (6 bases). V was trimmed by 3 bases and J by 0 bases, leaving 9 bases between them. Germline CDR1 KGHSH, CDR2 LQKENI. The CDR3 covers 15 residues. The CDR3 DNA reads as TGTGCCAGCTCACCCGGACAGAGCTCTGGAAACACCATATATTTT. Translating it yields CASSPGQSSGNTIYF.

The J gene is TRBJ2-5, the V gene TRBV30; D is ambiguous. V was cut by 1 base and J by 7 bases, with 7 bases left in between. Germline-derived CDR1 and CDR2 are GTSNPN and SVGIG (reference sequence). CDR3 length: 11 amino acids. CDR3 coding DNA: TGTGCCTGGAGTGCCTCCGGGACCCAGTACTTC. Amino acids: CAWSASGTQYF.

In this sample, this clone turned up a few times. This chain joins TRBV9 and TRBJ2-5; possible D gene TRBD2, 5 bases. CDR1 is SGDLS and CDR2 is YYNGEE in the germline V gene. This CDR3 region has 16 residues. Trimming pared 4 bases from V and 4 bases from J, leaving 20 bases between. DNA of the CDR3: TGTGCCAGCAGCCCATCCGGGCGGGTCGAGAGAGAGACCCAGTACTTC. As protein: CASSPSGRVERETQYF.

The table lists this clone with a count of one. This chain uses TRBV6-5 with TRBJ2-1; 11 bases fit TRBD2. This CDR3 is built from 15 residues. Germline-derived CDR1 and CDR2 are MNHEY and SVGAGI. With 7 bases clipped from V and 6 bases from J, the junction kept 8 bases outside the gene matches. The CDR3 reads CASTLTSGIPNEQFF. The CDR3 coding sequence is TGTGCCAGCACCTTGACTAGCGGGATACCCAATGAGCAGTTCTTC.

The rearrangement joins TRBV6-2 or TRBV6-3 to TRBJ1-2; D not resolved. Germline V gene data show CDR1 as MNHEY and CDR2 as SVGEGT. The ends were cut back, 6 bases at V and 1 base at J, with 6 bases in the middle. The CDR3 runs 12 residues. CDR3 nucleotide sequence: TGTGCCAGCAGCTTCTATAACTATGGCTACACCTTC. Translated: CASSFYNYGYTF.

This rearrangement joins TRBV20-1 to TRBJ1-5; D is undetermined. Trimming stripped 3 bases from V and 4 bases from J, with 10 bases between. CDR3 length equals 13 residues. Germline-derived CDR1 and CDR2 are DFQATT and SNEGSKA (reference sequence). CDR3 nucleotides: TGCAGTGCTAGTAAGACAACGAATCAGCCCCAGCATTTT. It translates to CSASKTTNQPQHF.

V is TRBV19 and J is TRBJ2-7; 9 bases are shared with TRBD1. The trim removed 7 bases at V and 1 base at J, leaving 5 bases unmatched. The CDR3 has 14 residues. Germline lookup yields CDR1 LNHDA and CDR2 SQIVND (reference sequence). The CDR3 coding sequence is TGTGCCAGTACCCCCGGGACAGGGTCCTACGAGCAGTACTTC. Its protein is CASTPGTGSYEQYF.